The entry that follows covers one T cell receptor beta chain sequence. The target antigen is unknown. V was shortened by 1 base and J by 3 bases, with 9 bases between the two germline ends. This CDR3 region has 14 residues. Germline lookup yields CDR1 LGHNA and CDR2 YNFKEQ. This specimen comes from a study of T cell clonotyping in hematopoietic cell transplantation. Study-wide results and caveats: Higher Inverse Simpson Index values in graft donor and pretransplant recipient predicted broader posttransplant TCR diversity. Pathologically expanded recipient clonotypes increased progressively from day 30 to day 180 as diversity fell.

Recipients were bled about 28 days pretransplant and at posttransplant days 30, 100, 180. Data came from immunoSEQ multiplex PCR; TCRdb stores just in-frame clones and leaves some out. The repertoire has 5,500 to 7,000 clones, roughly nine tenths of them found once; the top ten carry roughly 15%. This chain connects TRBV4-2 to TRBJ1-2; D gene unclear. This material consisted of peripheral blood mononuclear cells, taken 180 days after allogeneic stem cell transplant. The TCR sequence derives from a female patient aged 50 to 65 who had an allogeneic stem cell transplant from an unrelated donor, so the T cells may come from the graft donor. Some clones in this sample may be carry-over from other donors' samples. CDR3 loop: CASSQAPGDYGYTF. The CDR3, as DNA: TGTGCCAGCAGCCAAGCACCAGGTGACTATGGCTACACCTTC.